This T cell receptor beta chain was identified during a study of T cell changes during pregnancy in multiple sclerosis. The germline gives CDR1 SGHRS, CDR2 YFSETQ. The V segment lost 6 bases and the J segment 15 bases; nucleotides outside the gene matches: 14. CDR3 length: 14 residues. TCRdb keeps only in-frame clones here, not all; method: immunoSEQ multiplex PCR. The sample has over 70,000 clones, around 93% seen once. The chain has TRBV5-1 and TRBJ2-1, with 11 bases fitting TRBD2. The sequence derives from a female donor with multiple sclerosis, enrolled in a pregnancy study. Sequencing used peripheral blood, obtained in the third trimester of pregnancy. The CDR3 region has the DNA TGCGCCAGCACCTCCCTAGCGGGAGGTCCAAAGCCGTTCTTC. This encodes CASTSLAGGPKPFF.